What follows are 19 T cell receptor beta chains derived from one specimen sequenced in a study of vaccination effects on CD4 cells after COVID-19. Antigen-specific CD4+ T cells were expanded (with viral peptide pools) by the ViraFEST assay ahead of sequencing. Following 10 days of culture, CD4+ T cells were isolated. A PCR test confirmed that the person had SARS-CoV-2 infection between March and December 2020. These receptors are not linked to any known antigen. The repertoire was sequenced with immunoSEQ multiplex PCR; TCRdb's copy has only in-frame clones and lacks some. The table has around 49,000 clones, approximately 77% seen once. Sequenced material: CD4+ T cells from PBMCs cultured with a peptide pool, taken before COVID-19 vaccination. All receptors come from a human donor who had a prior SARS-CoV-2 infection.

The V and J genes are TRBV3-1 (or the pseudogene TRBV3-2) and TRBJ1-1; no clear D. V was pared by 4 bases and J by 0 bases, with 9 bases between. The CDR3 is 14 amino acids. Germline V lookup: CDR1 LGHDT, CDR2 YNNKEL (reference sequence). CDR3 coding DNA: TGTGCCAGCAGCCTACAGCGCATGAACACTGAAGCTTTCTTT. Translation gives CASSLQRMNTEAFF.

CDR3 sequence (DNA): TGCGCCAGCAGCCAAGAGACCCTCTTGGGCGGTACGCAGTATTTT. This codes for CASSQETLLGGTQYF. The rearrangement links TRBV4-1 to TRBJ2-3; D gene uncertain. Germline V lookup: CDR1 MGHRA, CDR2 YSYEKL. V shed 0 bases and J shed 8 bases, with 15 bases lying between them. The CDR3 is made up of 15 amino acids.

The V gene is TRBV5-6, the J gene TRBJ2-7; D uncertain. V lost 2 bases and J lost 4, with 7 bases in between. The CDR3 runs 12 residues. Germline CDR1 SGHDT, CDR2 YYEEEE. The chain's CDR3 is CASSLLGYEQYF. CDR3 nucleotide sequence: TGTGCCAGCAGCTTATTGGGTTACGAGCAGTACTTC.

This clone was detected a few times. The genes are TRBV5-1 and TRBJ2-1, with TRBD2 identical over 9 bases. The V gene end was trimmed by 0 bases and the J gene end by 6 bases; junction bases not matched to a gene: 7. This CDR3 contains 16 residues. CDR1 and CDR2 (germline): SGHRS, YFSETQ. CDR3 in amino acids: CASSLDPSGNGNEQFF. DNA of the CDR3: TGCGCCAGCAGCTTGGACCCTAGCGGGAATGGCAATGAGCAGTTCTTC.

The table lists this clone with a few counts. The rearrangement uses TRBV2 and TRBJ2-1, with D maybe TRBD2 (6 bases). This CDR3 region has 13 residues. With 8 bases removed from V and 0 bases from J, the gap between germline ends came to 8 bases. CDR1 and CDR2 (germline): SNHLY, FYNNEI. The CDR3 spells CASEGLSYNEQFF. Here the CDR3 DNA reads TGTGCCAGCGAGGGACTCTCCTACAATGAGCAGTTCTTC. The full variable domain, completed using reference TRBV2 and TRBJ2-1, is EPEVTQTPSHQVTQMGQEVILRCVPISNHLYFYWYRQILGQKVEFLVSFYNNEISEKSEIFDDQFSVERPDGSNFTLKIRSTKLEDSAMYFCASEGLSYNEQFFGPGTRLTVL.

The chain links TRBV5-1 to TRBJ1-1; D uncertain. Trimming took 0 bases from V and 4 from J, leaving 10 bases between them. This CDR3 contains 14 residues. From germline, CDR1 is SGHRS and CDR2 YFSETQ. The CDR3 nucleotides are TGCGCCAGCAGCTTGGCGGTTCTAGGCACTGAAGCTTTCTTT. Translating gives CASSLAVLGTEAFF.

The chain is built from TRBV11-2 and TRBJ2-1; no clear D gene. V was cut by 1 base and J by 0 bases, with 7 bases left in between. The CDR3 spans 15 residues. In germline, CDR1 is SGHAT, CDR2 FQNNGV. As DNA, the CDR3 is TGTGCCAGCAGCTTAGGGCGCGTCTCCTACAATGAGCAGTTCTTC. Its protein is CASSLGRVSYNEQFF. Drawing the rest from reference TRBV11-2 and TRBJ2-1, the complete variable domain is EAGVAQSPRYKIIEKRQSVAFWCNPISGHATLYWYQQILGQGPKLLIQFQNNGVVDDSQLPKDRFSAERLKGVDSTLKIQPAKLEDSAVYLCASSLGRVSYNEQFFGPGTRLTVL.

CDR3: CASSGTLAKNIQYF. DNA of the CDR3: TGTGCCAGCAGCGGGACCTTAGCCAAAAACATTCAGTACTTC. V is TRBV5-8 and J is TRBJ2-4; D possibly uses TRBD1 or TRBD2 (5 bases each). V was pared by 4 bases and J by 0 bases, with 8 bases between. Germline-derived CDR1 and CDR2 are SGHTS and YDEGEE. The CDR3 is 14 amino acids.

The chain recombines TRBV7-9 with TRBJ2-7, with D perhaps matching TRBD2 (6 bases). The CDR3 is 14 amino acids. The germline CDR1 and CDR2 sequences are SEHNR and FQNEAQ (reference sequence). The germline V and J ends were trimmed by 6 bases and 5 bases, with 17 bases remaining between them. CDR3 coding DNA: TGTGCCAGCAGTCGGGGGAGAGGTGGCCACGAGCAGTACTTC. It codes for CASSRGRGGHEQYF.

The CDR3 region is CASSLDGQGNTGELFF. The DNA for the CDR3 is TGCGCCAGCAGCTTGGACGGACAGGGGAACACCGGGGAGCTGTTTTTT. The chain carries TRBV5-1 and TRBJ2-2; TRBD1 aligns across 8 bases. V trimming: 0 bases; J trimming: 1 base; junction bases outside the gene matches: 2. CDR3 size: 16 residues. The germline V gene encodes CDR1 SGHRS and CDR2 YFSETQ. Full variable domain (remainder filled in from reference TRBV5-1 and TRBJ2-2): KAGVTQTPRYLIKTRGQQVTLSCSPISGHRSVSWYQQTPGQGLQFLFEYFSETQRNKGNFPGRFSGRQFSNSRSEMNVSTLELGDSALYLCASSLDGQGNTGELFFGEGSRLTVL.

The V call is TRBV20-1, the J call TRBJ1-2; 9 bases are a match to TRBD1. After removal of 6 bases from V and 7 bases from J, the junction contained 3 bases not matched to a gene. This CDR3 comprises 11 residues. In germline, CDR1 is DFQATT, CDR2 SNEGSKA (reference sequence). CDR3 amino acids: CSATQGAGYTF. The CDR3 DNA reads TGCAGTGCGACACAGGGGGCTGGCTACACCTTC.

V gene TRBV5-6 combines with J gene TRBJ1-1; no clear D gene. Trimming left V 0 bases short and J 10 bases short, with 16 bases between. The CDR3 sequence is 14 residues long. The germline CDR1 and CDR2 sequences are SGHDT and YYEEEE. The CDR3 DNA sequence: TGTGCCAGCAGCTTGGGTCCCGGTAGGGAAGCAGCTTTCTTT. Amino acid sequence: CASSLGPGREAAFF.

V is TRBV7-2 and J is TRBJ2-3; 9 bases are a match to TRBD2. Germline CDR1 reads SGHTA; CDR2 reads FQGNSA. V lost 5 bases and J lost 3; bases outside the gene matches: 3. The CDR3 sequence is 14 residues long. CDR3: CASSMAGGTDTQYF. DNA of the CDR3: TGTGCCAGCAGCATGGCGGGAGGGACAGATACGCAGTATTTT.

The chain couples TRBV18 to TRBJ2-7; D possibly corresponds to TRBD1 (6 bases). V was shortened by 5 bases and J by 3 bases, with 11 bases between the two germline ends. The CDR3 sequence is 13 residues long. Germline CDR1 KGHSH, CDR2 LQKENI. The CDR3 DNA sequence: TGTGCCAGCTCATATACAGGGATCTACGAGCAGTACTTC. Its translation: CASSYTGIYEQYF.

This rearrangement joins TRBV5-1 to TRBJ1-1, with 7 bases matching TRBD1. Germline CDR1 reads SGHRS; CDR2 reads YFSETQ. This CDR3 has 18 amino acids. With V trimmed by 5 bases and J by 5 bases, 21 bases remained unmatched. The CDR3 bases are TGCGCCAGCAGATCTGGCGCCCCCCTGAATGAGGGGGCTACTGAAGCTTTCTTT. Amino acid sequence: CASRSGAPLNEGATEAFF.

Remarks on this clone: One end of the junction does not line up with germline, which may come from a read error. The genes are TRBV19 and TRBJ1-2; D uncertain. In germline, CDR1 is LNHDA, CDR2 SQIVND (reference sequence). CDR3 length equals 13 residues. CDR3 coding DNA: TGTGCCAGTAGAATAGACGAAAACTATGGCTACACCTTC. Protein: CASRIDENYGYTF.

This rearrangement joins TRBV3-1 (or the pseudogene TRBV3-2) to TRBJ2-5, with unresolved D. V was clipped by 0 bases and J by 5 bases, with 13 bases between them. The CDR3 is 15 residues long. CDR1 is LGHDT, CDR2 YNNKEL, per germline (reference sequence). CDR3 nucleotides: TGTGCCAGCAGCCAAGATGCAGGCGATGTGGAGACCCAGTACTTC. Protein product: CASSQDAGDVETQYF.

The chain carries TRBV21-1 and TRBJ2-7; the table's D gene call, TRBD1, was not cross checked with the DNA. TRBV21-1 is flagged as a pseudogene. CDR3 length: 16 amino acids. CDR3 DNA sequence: TGCCACCCTCGGGACAGGGGGTTATGGGATCCCTACGAGCAGTACTTC. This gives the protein CHPRDRGLWDPYEQYF.

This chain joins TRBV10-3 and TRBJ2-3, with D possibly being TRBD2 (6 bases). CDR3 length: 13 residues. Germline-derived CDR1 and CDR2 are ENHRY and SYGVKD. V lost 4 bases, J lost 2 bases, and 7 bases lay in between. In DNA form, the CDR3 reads TGTGCCATCAGTGCGGGAGACACAGATACGCAGTATTTT. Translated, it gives CAISAGDTDTQYF.